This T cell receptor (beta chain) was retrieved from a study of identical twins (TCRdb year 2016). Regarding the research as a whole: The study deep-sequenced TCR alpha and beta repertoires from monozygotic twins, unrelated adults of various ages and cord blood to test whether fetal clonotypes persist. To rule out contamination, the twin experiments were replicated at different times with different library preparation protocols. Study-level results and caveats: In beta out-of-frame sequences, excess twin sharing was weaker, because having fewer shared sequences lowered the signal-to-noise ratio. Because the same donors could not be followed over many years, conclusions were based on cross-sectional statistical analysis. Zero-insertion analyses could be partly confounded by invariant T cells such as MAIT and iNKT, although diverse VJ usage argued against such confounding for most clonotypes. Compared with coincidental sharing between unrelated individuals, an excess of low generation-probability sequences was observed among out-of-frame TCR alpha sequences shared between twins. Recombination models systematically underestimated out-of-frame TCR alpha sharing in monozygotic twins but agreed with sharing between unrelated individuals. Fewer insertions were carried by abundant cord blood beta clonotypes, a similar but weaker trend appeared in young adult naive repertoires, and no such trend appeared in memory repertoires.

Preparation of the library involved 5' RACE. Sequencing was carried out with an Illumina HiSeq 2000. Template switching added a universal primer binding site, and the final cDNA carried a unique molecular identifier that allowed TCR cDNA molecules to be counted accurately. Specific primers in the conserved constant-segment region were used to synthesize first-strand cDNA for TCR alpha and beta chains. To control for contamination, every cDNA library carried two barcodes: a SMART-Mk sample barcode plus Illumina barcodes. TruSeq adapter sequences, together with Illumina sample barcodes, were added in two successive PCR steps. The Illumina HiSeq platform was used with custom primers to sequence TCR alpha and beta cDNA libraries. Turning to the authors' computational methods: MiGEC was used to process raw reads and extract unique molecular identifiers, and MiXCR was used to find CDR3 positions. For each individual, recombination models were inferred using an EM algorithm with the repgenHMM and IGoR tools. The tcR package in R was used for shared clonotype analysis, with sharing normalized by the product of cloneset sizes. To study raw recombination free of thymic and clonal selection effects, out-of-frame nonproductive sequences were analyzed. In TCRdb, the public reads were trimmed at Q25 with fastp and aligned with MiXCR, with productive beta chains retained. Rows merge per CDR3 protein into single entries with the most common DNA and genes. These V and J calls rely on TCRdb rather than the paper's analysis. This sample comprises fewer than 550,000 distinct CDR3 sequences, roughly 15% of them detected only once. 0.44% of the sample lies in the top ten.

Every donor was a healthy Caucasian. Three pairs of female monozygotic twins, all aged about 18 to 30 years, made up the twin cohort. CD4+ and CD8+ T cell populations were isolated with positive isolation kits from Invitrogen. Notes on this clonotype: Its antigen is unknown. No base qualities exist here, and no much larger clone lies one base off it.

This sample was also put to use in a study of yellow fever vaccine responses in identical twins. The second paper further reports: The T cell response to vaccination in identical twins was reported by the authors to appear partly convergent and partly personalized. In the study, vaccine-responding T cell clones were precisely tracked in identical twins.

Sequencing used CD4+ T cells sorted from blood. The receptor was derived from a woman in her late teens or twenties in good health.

Here is the DNA: TGTGCCATCAGTGAAAACGGTTATGGCTACACCTTC. Translated, it gives CAISENGYGYTF. The chain uses TRBV10-3 and TRBJ1-2, with the D gene call left open. The CDR3 contains 12 residues, cysteine and phenylalanine counted. The CDR3 DNA has 36 bases and is translated from base 1. V and J are truncated by 3 bases and 5 bases respectively, leaving an intervening sequence of 7 bases. For CDR1 and CDR2, the germline V gene lists ENHRY and SYGVKD.